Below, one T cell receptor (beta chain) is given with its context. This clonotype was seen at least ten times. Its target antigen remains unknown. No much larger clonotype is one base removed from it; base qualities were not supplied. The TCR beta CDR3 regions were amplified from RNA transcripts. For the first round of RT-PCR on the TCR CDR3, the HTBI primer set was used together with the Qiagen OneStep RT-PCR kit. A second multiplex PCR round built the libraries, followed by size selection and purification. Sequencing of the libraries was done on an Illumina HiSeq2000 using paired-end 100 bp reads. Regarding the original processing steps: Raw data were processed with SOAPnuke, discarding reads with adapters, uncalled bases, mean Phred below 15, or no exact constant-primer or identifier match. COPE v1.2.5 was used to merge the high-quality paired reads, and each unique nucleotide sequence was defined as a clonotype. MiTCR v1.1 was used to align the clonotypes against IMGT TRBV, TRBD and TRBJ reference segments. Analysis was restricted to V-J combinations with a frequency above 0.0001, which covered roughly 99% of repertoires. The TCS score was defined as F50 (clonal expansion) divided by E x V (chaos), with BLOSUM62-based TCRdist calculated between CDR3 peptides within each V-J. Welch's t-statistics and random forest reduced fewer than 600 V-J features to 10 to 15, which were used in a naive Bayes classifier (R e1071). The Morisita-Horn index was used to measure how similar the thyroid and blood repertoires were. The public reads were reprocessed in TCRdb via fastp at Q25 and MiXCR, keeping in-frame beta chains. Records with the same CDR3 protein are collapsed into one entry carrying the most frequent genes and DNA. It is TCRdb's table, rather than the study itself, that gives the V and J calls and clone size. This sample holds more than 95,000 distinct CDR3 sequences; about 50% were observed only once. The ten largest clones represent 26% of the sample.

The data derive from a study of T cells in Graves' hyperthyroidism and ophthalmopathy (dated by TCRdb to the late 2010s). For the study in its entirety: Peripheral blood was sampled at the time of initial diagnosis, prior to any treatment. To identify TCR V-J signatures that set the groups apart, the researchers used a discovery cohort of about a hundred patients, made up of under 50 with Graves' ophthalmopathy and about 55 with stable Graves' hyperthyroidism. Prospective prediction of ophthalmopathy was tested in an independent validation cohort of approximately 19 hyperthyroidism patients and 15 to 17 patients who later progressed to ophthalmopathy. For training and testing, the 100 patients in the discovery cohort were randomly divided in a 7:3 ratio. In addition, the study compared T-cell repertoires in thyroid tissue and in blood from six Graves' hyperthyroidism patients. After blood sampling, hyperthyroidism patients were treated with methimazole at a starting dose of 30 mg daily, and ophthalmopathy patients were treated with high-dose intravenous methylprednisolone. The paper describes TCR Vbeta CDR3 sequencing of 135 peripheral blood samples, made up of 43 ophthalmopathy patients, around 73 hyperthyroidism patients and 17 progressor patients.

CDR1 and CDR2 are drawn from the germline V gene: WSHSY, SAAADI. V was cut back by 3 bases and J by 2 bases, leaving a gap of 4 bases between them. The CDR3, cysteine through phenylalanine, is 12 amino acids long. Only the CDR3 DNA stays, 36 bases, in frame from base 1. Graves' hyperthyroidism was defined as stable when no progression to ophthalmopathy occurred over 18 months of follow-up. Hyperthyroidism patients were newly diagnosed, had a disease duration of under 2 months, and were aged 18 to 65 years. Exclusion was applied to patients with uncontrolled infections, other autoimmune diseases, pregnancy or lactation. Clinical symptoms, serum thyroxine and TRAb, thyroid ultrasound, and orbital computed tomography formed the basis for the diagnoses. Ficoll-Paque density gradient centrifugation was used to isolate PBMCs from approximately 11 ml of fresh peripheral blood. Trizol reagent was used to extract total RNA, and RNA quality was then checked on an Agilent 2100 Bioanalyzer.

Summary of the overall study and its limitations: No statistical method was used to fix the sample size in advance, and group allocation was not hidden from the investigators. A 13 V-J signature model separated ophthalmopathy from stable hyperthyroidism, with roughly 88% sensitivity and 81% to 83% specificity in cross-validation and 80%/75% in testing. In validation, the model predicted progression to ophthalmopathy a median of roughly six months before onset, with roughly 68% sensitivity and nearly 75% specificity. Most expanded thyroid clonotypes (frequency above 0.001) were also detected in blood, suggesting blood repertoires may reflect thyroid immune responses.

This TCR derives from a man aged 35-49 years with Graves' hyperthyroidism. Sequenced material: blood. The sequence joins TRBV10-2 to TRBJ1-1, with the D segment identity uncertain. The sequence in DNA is TGCGCCAGCAGTGACTTAAACACTGAAGCTTTCTTT. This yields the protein CASSDLNTEAFF.